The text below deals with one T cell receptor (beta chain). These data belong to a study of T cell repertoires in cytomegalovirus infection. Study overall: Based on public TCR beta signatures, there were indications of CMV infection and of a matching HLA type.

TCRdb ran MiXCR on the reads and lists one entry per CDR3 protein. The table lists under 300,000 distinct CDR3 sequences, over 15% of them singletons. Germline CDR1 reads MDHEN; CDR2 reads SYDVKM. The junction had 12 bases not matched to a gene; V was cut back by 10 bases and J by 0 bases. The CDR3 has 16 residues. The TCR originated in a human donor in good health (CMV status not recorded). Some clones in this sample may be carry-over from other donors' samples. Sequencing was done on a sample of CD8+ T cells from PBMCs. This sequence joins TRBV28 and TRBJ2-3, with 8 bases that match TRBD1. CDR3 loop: CATNRDRLYSTDTQYF. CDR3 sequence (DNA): TGTGCCACCAACCGGGACAGGCTTTATAGCACAGATACGCAGTATTTT.